This T cell receptor beta chain was sequenced during a study of shared clonotypes between healthy human individuals. Authors' analysis steps: Junction-only sequences without quality scores were provided by ImmunoSEQ, so filtering was different. Profiled with immunoSEQ multiplex PCR; TCRdb holds only in-frame clones, not every one. V and J calls and clone size are given by that table; D and trimming were obtained from the DNA. The table records fewer than 800,000 clones, about 91% of them present only once. Naive CD8 cells lacked CD45RO, underwent positive selection for CCR7 and left out terminally differentiated effector memory CD45RA+ cells. All the donors were Caucasian adults who lived in Nashville, Tennessee. Study-level results: Unshared clonotypes carried lower generation probabilities than those common to all four donors. Sequencing of the sorted subsets was shown by rarefaction to be incomplete despite large depth.

CDR1 is SGHKS, CDR2 YYEKEE, per germline (reference sequence). V dropped 0 bases and J dropped 3 bases, with 10 bases sitting between them. The CDR3 totals 14 residues. This clone has only one observation. Its target is not known. This chain joins TRBV5-5 and TRBJ2-7, with D tentatively TRBD1 (6 bases). This TCR was recovered from a man aged 25 to 40 in good health. Sequenced sample: naive CD8+ T cells sorted from blood. The CDR3 spells CASSLAVGGYEQYF. The CDR3 DNA reads as TGTGCCAGCAGCTTGGCAGTAGGGGGCTACGAGCAGTACTTC.